The 19 T cell receptor beta chains listed next were all sequenced from one sample in a study of blood T cell repertoires in COVID-19. Sequencing used immunoSEQ multiplex PCR; TCRdb keeps in-frame clones, though not all of them. The repertoire holds some 50,000 clones, with 82% as singletons. Sequenced: peripheral blood. Source of these receptors: a woman older than 75 with acute or convalescent COVID-19.

This chain links TRBV9 with TRBJ2-3; the D gene is possibly TRBD2 (6 bases). The CDR3 runs to 16 residues. The V gene lost 3 bases and the J gene lost 0 bases, with 14 bases spanning the gap. Germline V gene data show CDR1 as SGDLS and CDR2 as YYNGEE. The CDR3 protein is CASSAGTYFSTDTQYF. The CDR3 region has the DNA TGTGCCAGCAGCGCAGGGACTTATTTTAGCACAGATACGCAGTATTTT.

This clone was counted a few times. This chain links TRBV5-4 with TRBJ1-1, with D possibly TRBD1 on 6 matching bases. Trimming took 1 base from V and 4 from J, leaving 14 bases between them. This CDR3 comprises 15 residues. The germline V gene encodes CDR1 SGHNT and CDR2 YYREEE (reference sequence). CDR3 DNA sequence: TGTGCCAGCAGCTTGTCGACAGGCGTGGTCACTGAAGCTTTCTTT. Translating it yields CASSLSTGVVTEAFF.

The chain couples TRBV30 to TRBJ1-6; TRBD1 matches 9 bases. V trimming: 4 bases; J trimming: 7 bases; junction bases outside the gene matches: 5. Germline CDR1 GTSNPN, CDR2 SVGIG (reference sequence). This CDR3 comprises 14 residues. CDR3 in DNA: TGTGCCTGGATGATTGGGACAGGGAATTCACCCCTCCACTTT. Translated, it gives CAWMIGTGNSPLHF.

The chain couples TRBV7-6 to TRBJ1-2; D is perhaps TRBD1 (5 bases). Trimming removed 1 base from V and 10 bases from J, with 13 bases in between. Germline V lookup: CDR1 SGHVS, CDR2 FNYEAQ. This CDR3 has 13 amino acids. CDR3 in amino acids: CASSLGQSSPYTF. Here the CDR3 DNA reads TGTGCCAGCAGCTTAGGACAGTCGTCCCCCTACACCTTC.

The J gene is TRBJ1-1, the V gene TRBV19; 7 nucleotides align to TRBD1. The J segment lost 3 bases and the V segment lost 5 bases, leaving 9 bases of the junction unmatched. The CDR3 sequence is 15 residues long. The germline CDR1 and CDR2 sequences are LNHDA and SQIVND (reference sequence). DNA of the CDR3: TGTGCCAGTAGTCCCCGAGGGGGCTGGGACACTGAAGCTTTCTTT. Protein product: CASSPRGGWDTEAFF.

This clone was detected only a few times. This rearrangement joins TRBV7-9 to TRBJ1-3, with D unresolved. The CDR3 covers 16 residues. Trimming removed 5 bases from V and 0 bases from J, with 14 bases in between. Germline CDR1 SEHNR, CDR2 FQNEAQ (reference sequence). The CDR3 region is CASSQTDRGSGNTIYF. The CDR3 DNA follows: TGTGCCAGCAGCCAAACGGACCGGGGCTCTGGAAACACCATATATTTT.

The rearrangement uses TRBV10-3 and TRBJ2-7; TRBD2 might be the D (7 bases). Trimming shortened V by 10 bases and J by 3 bases, and 13 bases separated the two germline ends. CDR1 and CDR2 from the germline V gene are ENHRY and SYGVKD. The CDR3 sequence is 12 residues long. The CDR3, as DNA: TGTGCCACCGGGGGGCTTGGCTACGAGCAGTACTTC. Amino acid sequence: CATGGLGYEQYF.

The gene calls are TRBV5-1 and TRBJ2-3, with D perhaps TRBD1 (6 bases). V lost 4 bases to trimming and J lost 0 bases, with 12 bases between them. The CDR3 is made up of 15 amino acids. Germline V gives CDR1 SGHRS, CDR2 YFSETQ. The CDR3 sequence is CASSPRDTSTDTQYF. The CDR3 region has the DNA TGCGCCAGCAGCCCCCGGGACACTAGCACAGATACGCAGTATTTT.

The rearrangement links TRBV11-2 to TRBJ1-6; perhaps TRBD1 as D (5 bases). There are 14 residues in the CDR3. CDR1 is SGHAT, CDR2 FQNNGV, per germline. V gave up 1 base and J gave up 9 bases, with 10 bases separating them. Here the CDR3 reads CASSLGQGGSPLHF. The CDR3, as DNA: TGTGCCAGCAGCTTAGGGCAGGGAGGTTCACCCCTCCACTTT.

The chain couples TRBV19 to TRBJ2-2; D is ambiguous. The CDR3 has 12 amino acids. Trimming pared 6 bases from V and 5 bases from J, leaving 7 bases between. Per the germline V gene, CDR1 is LNHDA and CDR2 is SQIVND (reference sequence). This chain's CDR3 is CASSPFTGELFF. For the CDR3, the DNA is TGTGCCAGTAGCCCGTTTACCGGGGAGCTGTTTTTT.

This clone was counted a single time. V gene TRBV5-1 combines with J gene TRBJ2-1; 7 nucleotides line up with TRBD2. After removal of 0 bases from V and 10 bases from J, the junction contained 19 bases not matched to a gene. Germline-derived CDR1 and CDR2 are SGHRS and YFSETQ. CDR3 length: 18 residues. The CDR3 here is CASSLALMGGRALDEQFF. The DNA for the CDR3 is TGCGCCAGCAGCTTGGCCCTAATGGGGGGGAGGGCCTTAGACGAGCAGTTCTTC.

The V and J genes are TRBV19 and TRBJ2-7; 11 positions match TRBD2. V shed 5 bases and J 4 bases; nucleotides not matched to a gene: 4. CDR1 and CDR2 (germline): LNHDA, SQIVND (reference sequence). The CDR3 loop spans 14 amino acids. CDR3 DNA: TGTGCCAGTAGTGTCGGGACTAGCGGATACGAGCAGTACTTC. Protein product: CASSVGTSGYEQYF.

The chain joins TRBV3-1 (or the pseudogene TRBV3-2) to TRBJ2-1; 8 bases align to TRBD1. CDR1 is LGHDT, CDR2 YNNKEL, per germline (reference sequence). Trimming cost V 2 bases and J 9 bases; bases outside gene matches: 12. The CDR3 covers 16 residues. The CDR3 is CASSQRQGAAGSEQFF. Written as DNA, the CDR3 is TGTGCCAGCAGCCAAAGGCAGGGGGCGGCCGGGAGTGAGCAGTTCTTC.

The CDR3 region is CASSLYRQGARNTEAFF. The DNA of the CDR3 is TGTGCCAGCAGTTTATATAGACAGGGGGCGAGGAACACTGAAGCTTTCTTT. The chain links TRBV28 to TRBJ1-1, with 10 positions matching TRBD1. There are 17 residues in the CDR3. CDR1 is MDHEN, CDR2 SYDVKM, per germline. After removal of 1 base from V and 1 base from J, the junction contained 6 bases not matched to a gene. Full variable domain (missing parts from reference TRBV28 and TRBJ1-1): DVKVTQSSRYLVKRTGEKVFLECVQDMDHENMFWYRQDPGLGLRLIYFSYDVKMKEKGDIPEGYSVSREKKERFSLILESASTNQTSMYLCASSLYRQGARNTEAFFGQGTRLTVV.

The chain carries TRBV3-1 (or the pseudogene TRBV3-2) and TRBJ2-1, with 7 bases lining up with TRBD2. Per the germline V gene, CDR1 is LGHDT and CDR2 is YNNKEL (reference sequence). V lost 0 bases to trimming and J lost 10 bases; unmatched junction nucleotides: 12. The length of the CDR3 is 16 residues. CDR3 region: CASSQEPERGSSEQFF. For the CDR3, the DNA is TGTGCCAGCAGCCAAGAACCGGAGCGGGGATCCTCCGAGCAGTTCTTC.

This clone has only one observation. The chain couples TRBV9 to TRBJ1-2, with a weak D call TRBD1 (5 bases). Trimming stripped 0 bases from V and 7 bases from J, with 16 bases between. The length of the CDR3 is 15 residues. CDR1 is SGDLS, CDR2 YYNGEE, per germline. The CDR3 here is CASSVEAGHLGGYTF. The CDR3 DNA is TGTGCCAGCAGCGTAGAGGCAGGGCACTTGGGTGGCTACACCTTC.

The chain carries TRBV6-1 and TRBJ1-3; D is perhaps TRBD1 (6 bases). Per germline, CDR1 MNHNS and CDR2 SASEGT. Trimming cost V 2 bases and J 4 bases, with 9 bases left between them. This CDR3 is built from 14 residues. CDR3 nucleotide sequence: TGTGCCAGCAGTGAACAGGGGCAAGGAAACACCATATATTTT. Translation gives CASSEQGQGNTIYF.

The chain joins TRBV27 to TRBJ2-7, with D tentatively TRBD2 (5 bases). Germline loops: CDR1 MNHEY, CDR2 SMNVEV (reference sequence). Deletions cut 1 base from V and 7 bases from J, with 26 bases between. The CDR3 is 18 amino acids. The DNA of the CDR3 is TGTGCCAGCAGTTTATTACGAGGGCCTCACTTGGCCCCTGCGGAGCAGTACTTC. Translated: CASSLLRGPHLAPAEQYF.

The rearrangement uses TRBV19 and TRBJ1-5, with D perhaps TRBD1 (6 bases). V shed 7 bases and J shed 9 bases, with 22 bases lying between them. CDR1 and CDR2 (germline): LNHDA, SQIVND (reference sequence). CDR3 length equals 15 residues. CDR3 residues: CASTSDRSRSRPQHF. As DNA, the CDR3 is TGTGCCAGTACCTCTGACAGGTCTCGGTCGCGGCCCCAGCATTTT. The full variable domain, rest sourced from reference TRBV19 and TRBJ1-5, is DGGITQSPKYLFRKEGQNVTLSCEQNLNHDAMYWYRQDPGQGLRLIYYSQIVNDFQKGDIAEGYSVSREKKESFPLTVTSAQKNPTAFYLCASTSDRSRSRPQHFGDGTRLSIL.